This T cell receptor beta chain was observed in a study of long-term antiretroviral therapy in people with HIV (dated 2022 in TCRdb). Regarding the complete study: The earliest samples were collected about a decade before the 2015 WHO recommendation for immediate ART, when ART was typically delayed until CD4 counts fell. This retrospective serial study examined whether starting ART and sustained HIV suppression were associated with changes in the composition and diversity of the TRB repertoire in peripheral blood. The cohort contributed roughly 190 cryopreserved PBMC samples from a few dozen adults with confirmed HIV infection, collected serially over a mean of about six years (range 1-12). Among the 25 to 35 participants with HIV, more than ten were female. No cross-contamination during QIAcube processing turned up in test extractions that ran a monoclonal T-cell line alongside around 32 polyclonal samples. Results the study describes overall, beyond this receptor: Inferences about post-ART repertoire changes were limited because no data were available on ART adherence, viral resistance or therapy changes. At every time point, the repertoire was dominated by expanded TRB clones first identified before ART initiation, although this dominance fluctuated and, in many PLHIV, declined after ART. Because pre-ART samples had limited cell numbers, profiling was done on unsorted PBMC rather than on sorted CD4+ and CD8+ T cells. The samples were dated from about 2003 to 2017, and the ART regimens that were used may be less effective than current ART regimens. A significant increase in TRB diversity was found to be associated with ART initiation, although TRB diversity was observed to remain significantly below that of transplant donor controls even after long-term ART. HIV repertoires had narrower CDR3 length ranges than controls, and the network structure suggested an antigen-experienced repertoire that shifted only slightly toward naive after ART. Because PBMC availability was limited, only the TCR beta chain was sequenced, with no alpha chain pairing.

The immunoSEQ hsTCRB v3.0 assay was used at survey level resolution to sequence the TRB variable region. A depth of 40,000-50,000 T-cell genomes per sample was targeted for TRB sequencing. Pooled TRB libraries were sequenced on an Illumina MiSeq with a v3 150-cycle kit. The authors' analysis ran thus. Repertoire analysis ran in R within a reproducible Nextflow workflow covering QC, data transformation and analysis. LymphoSeq2, an R package for exploring AIRR-Seq data, was used to implement custom analyses. After excluding a few samples that yielded fewer than 5000 total TRB sequences, around 190 HIV repertoires remained for analysis. Of the roughly 190 retained HIV repertoires, 55 to 60 were collected before and roughly 130 after ART initiation. Each repertoire was downsampled to 5000 TRB nucleotide sequences, and summary statistics were averaged across 100 downsampling iterations. The analysis kept only TRB sequences whose CDR3 regions were at least seven amino acids long. Two measures captured diversity: a Shannon entropy-derived clonality score and the Gini coefficient. Repertoire networks linked the top 5000 CDR3 amino acid sequences whenever two sequences differed by an edit distance of one. Antigen specificity groups and MHC restriction were predicted for TRB CDR3 amino acid sequences with GLIPH2. To flag known CMV, EBV, HIV or tissue antigen associations, CDR3 amino acid sequences were matched against VDJdb and McPAS-TCR. Pre-ART, post-ART and control groups were compared with Wilcoxon signed-rank tests and Holm-Bonferroni correction. TCRdb obtained this table from immuneACCESS and retained in-frame rearrangements with V and J assigned. These tables miss some clones; where compared with another copy, unresolved V genes account for less than half of the shortfall, and the remainder is unexplained. V and J calls and clone size are copied from that table; D and trimming were computed from the DNA. For this sample the table gives about 28,000 clones, of which around 96% were detected only once. Together, the top ten hold roughly 8% of the sample.

To be included, a participant needed at least one PBMC sample from before ART initiation plus at least two post-ART samples. Every participant with HIV received treatment in the United States of America. Before DNA extraction, cryopreserved samples of roughly 0.9-11 million PBMC were thawed and then washed. At the time of the earliest PBMC sample, participants with HIV were aged between roughly 23 and 60 years. PBMC samples were contributed by each participant from 1-4 timepoints before ART initiation and 2-8 timepoints after ART initiation, with a median of 7 samples. For every participant, serial HIV viral load, CD4+ T-cell count, ART history and demographic data were obtained. A Qiagen kit on a QIAcube was used to extract genomic DNA from unsorted PBMC, with samples processed in batches of 12. Notes on this clone: Its target antigen remains unknown. Base quality data are lacking; no much larger clone is found one base away.

The CDR3 covers 19 residues, taking in both the cysteine and the phenylalanine. Only the CDR3 region is kept as DNA, spanning 57 bases read in frame from base 1. CDR1 and CDR2, per the germline V gene (reference sequence), are SEHNR and FQNEAQ. The V and J ends are trimmed by 0 bases and 0 bases, leaving 15 bases between them. The chain is encoded by TRBV7-9 joined to TRBJ2-6; possibly the D gene is TRBD2, per 5 matching bases. The clonotype was recovered from a man aged 25-45 years with HIV. Sequencing used unsorted PBMCs, obtained roughly 6 years after starting antiretroviral therapy. The CDR3 protein: CASSLASGSTSSGANVLTF. The nucleotide sequence reads as follows: TGTGCCAGCAGCTTAGCCTCCGGGTCTACTAGCTCTGGGGCCAACGTCCTGACTTTC.